The T cell receptor (beta chain) under discussion was sequenced for a study of PD-L1 blockade in urothelial cancer. Turning to the study itself: Males with bladder-origin urothelial cancer constituted about 85% of the 29 patients. Overall study findings and caveats: Patients with below-median pretreatment blood clonality survived longer.

Time point noted: peripheral blood 6 weeks after treatment start. Metastatic or locally advanced urothelial carcinoma was present in the patients. TCRdb's copy holds only in-frame clones and misses some; the assay was immunoSEQ multiplex PCR. The sample carries more than 45,000 clones, about four fifths recorded once. Turning to this clone: Its antigen is unknown. This sample also contains other DNA sequences that code for the same CDR3.

Germline V lookup: CDR1 MNHEY, CDR2 SMNVEV (reference sequence). The CDR3 runs 14 residues. With 2 bases removed from V and 5 bases from J, the gap between germline ends came to 12 bases. V usage is TRBV27 and J usage is TRBJ1-2, with D unresolved. The clonotype was recovered from a man between 65 and 85 years old with urothelial cancer. This specimen consisted of PBMCs, obtained around atezolizumab (anti-PD-L1) treatment. CDR3 bases: TGTGCCAGCAGTTTAGCCGGGTTCGGGTATGGCTACACCTTC. Protein product: CASSLAGFGYGYTF.